This is a list of T cell receptor beta chains from one sample in a study of Ad26.COV2.S vaccination and SARS-CoV-2 variants. Using immunoSEQ multiplex PCR, the repertoire was profiled, and TCRdb retains in-frame clones only, with some absent. This table holds approximately 90,000 clones, more than 65% found once. Sequencing used peripheral blood, obtained after recovery from COVID-19. The origin of the receptors is a human donor who had recovered from COVID-19. CDR3s include the opening cysteine and the closing phenylalanine or tryptophan. D genes are given only for firm matches. The listing skips clone size in some rows; elsewhere it reads once, few, many or a size class.

cdr3_aa cdr3_nt d_call j_call v_call clone_size
CASSDRQGPYNEQFF TGTGCCAGCAGCGACCGACAGGGACCCTACAATGAGCAGTTCTTC TRBD1 TRBJ2-1 TRBV2 NA
CASSSSGEINYGYTF TGCGCCAGCAGTTCTTCCGGGGAGATTAACTATGGCTACACCTTC NA TRBJ1-2 TRBV10-1 NA
CASTLGQGFGTEAFF TGCGCCAGCACATTGGGGCAGGGGTTTGGAACTGAAGCTTTCTTT NA TRBJ1-1 TRBV4-1 NA
CASSPGLGSTGELFF TGTGCCAGCAGCCCTGGACTAGGGTCCACCGGGGAGCTGTTTTTT TRBD2 TRBJ2-2 TRBV11-2 NA
CASSEQSTQYF TGTGCCAGCAGTGAACAGTCGACGCAGTATTTT NA TRBJ2-3 TRBV25-1 NA
CASSQDRLAGGGNEQFF TGCGCCAGCAGCCAAGACCGACTAGCGGGAGGAGGCAATGAGCAGTTCTTC TRBD2 TRBJ2-1 TRBV4-3 NA
CASSAPFRRGQDDGYTF TGTGCCAGCAGTGCCCCATTCCGCAGGGGGCAAGATGATGGCTACACCTTC TRBD1 TRBJ1-2 TRBV6-2/TRBV6-3 NA
CASNGPGWGLAKPDTQYF TGTGCCAGCAACGGACCCGGATGGGGGCTAGCGAAACCAGATACGCAGTATTTT NA TRBJ2-3 TRBV11-3 once
CASSRAGTGPYEQYF TGCGCCAGCAGCCGGGCGGGGACAGGGCCCTACGAGCAGTACTTC TRBD1 TRBJ2-7 TRBV4-3 NA
CASSQESRARRNNYGYTF TGTGCCAGCAGCCAAGAAAGCAGGGCTCGAAGAAACAACTATGGCTACACCTTC NA TRBJ1-2 TRBV14 many
CASSLAWVRETQYF TGTGCCAGCAGCTTAGCGTGGGTTCGTGAGACCCAGTACTTC NA TRBJ2-5 TRBV7-8 NA
CASSQTGTRRRANEKLFF TGTGCCAGCAGCCAAACCGGGACACGGCGTAGAGCTAATGAAAAACTGTTTTTT NA TRBJ1-4 TRBV4-2 NA
CASSLVAGGLNNEQFF TGTGCCAGCAGCTTAGTCGCGGGAGGGTTGAACAATGAGCAGTTCTTC TRBD2 TRBJ2-1 TRBV7-2 NA
CATRRPGEAFF TGTGCCACCAGGAGGCCCGGTGAAGCTTTCTTT NA TRBJ1-1 TRBV24-1 NA
CSASGLASHNEQFF TGCAGTGCTAGTGGCTTAGCGAGCCACAATGAGCAGTTCTTC NA TRBJ2-1 TRBV20-1 few
CASTRTDRANYGYTF TGTGCCAGCACCAGGACGGACAGAGCTAACTATGGCTACACCTTC NA TRBJ1-2 TRBV6-5 NA